This T cell receptor (beta chain) appears in the sequencing data of a study of T cell responses to AZD1222 COVID-19 vaccine. Whole-study findings and limits: Clonal diversity may have been underestimated, and the donors were mostly white British, with more females than males.

CDR3 length: 15 amino acids. CDR1 and CDR2 (germline): SGDLS, YYNGEE. Trimming at V came to 0 bases and at J to 6 bases, leaving 6 bases not matched to a gene. To note about this clone: Its cognate antigen is unknown.

Some clones are missing from TCRdb's copy, which holds only in-frame ones; the method was immunoSEQ multiplex PCR. The table records approximately 110,000 clones, around 89% of them present only once. The gene calls are TRBV9 and TRBJ2-7; 10 positions agree with TRBD1. Sequencing was performed on peripheral blood, taken on day 0 of AZD1222 vaccination. This TCR derives from an adult in good health. CDR3 sequence reads: CASSVADRGTFEQYF. CDR3 bases: TGTGCCAGCAGCGTAGCGGACAGGGGGACCTTCGAGCAGTACTTC.